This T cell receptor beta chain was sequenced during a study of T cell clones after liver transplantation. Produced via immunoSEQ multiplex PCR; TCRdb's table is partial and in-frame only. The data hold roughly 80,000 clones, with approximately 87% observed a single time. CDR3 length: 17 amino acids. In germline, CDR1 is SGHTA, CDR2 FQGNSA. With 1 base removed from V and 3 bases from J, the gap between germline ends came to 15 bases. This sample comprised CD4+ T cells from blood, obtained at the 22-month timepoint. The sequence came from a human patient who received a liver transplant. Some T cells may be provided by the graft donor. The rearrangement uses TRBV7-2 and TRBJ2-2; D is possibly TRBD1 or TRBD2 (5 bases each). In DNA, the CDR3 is TGTGCCAGCAGCTTAGACCTAAGAGGGGTCGACACCGGGGAGCTGTTTTTT. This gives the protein CASSLDLRGVDTGELFF.